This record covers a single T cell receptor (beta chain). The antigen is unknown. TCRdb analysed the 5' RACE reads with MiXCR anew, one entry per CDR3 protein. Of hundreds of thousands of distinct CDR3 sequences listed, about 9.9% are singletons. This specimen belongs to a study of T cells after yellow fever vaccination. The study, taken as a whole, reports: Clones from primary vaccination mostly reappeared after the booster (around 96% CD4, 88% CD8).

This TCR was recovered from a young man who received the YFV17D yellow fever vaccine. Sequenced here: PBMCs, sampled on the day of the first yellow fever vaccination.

In DNA form, the CDR3 reads TGTGCCATCAGTGCCGGGACTAGCGGGGGGTATACCTACAATGAGCAGTTCTTC. This translates into CAISAGTSGGYTYNEQFF. The chain links TRBV10-3 to TRBJ2-1; 15 bases match TRBD2. Trimming at V came to 4 bases and at J to 2 bases, leaving 6 bases not matched to a gene. CDR3 length equals 18 residues. Germline assignment: CDR1 ENHRY and CDR2 SYGVKD.